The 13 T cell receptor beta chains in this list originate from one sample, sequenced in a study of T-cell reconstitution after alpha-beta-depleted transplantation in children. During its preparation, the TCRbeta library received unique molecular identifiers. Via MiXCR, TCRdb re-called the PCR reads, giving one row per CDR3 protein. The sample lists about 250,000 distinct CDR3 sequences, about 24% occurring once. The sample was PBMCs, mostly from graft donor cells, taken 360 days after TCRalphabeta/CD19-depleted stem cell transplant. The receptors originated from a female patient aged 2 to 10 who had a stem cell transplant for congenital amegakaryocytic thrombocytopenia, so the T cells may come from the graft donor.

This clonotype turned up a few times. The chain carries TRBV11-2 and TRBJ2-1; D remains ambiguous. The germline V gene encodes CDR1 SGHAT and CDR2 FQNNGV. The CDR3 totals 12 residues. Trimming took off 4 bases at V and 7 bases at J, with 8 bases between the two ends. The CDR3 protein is CASSSYLNEQFF. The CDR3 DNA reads TGTGCCAGCAGCTCCTACTTGAATGAGCAGTTCTTC.

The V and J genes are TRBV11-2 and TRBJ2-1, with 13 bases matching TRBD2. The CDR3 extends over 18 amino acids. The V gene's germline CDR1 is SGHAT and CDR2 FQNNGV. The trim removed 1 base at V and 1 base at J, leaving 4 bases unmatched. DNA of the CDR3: TGTGCCAGCAGCTTAGGACTAGCGGGGGGTCATTCCTACAATGAGCAGTTCTTC. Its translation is CASSLGLAGGHSYNEQFF. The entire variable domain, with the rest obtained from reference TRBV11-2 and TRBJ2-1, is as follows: EAGVAQSPRYKIIEKRQSVAFWCNPISGHATLYWYQQILGQGPKLLIQFQNNGVVDDSQLPKDRFSAERLKGVDSTLKIQPAKLEDSAVYLCASSLGLAGGHSYNEQFFGPGTRLTVL.

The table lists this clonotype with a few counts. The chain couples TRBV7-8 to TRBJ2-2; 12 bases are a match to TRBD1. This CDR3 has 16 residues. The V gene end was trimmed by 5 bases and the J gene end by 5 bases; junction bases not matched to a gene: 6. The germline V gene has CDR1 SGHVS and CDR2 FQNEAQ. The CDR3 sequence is CASSPGQGARTGELFF. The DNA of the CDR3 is TGTGCCAGCAGCCCGGGACAGGGGGCGAGGACCGGGGAGCTGTTTTTT.

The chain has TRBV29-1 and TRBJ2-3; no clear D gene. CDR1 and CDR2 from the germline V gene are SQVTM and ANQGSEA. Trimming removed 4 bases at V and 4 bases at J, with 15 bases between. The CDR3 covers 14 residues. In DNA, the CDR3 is TGCAGCGTTGGGGTCACACTTCGACCAGATACGCAGTATTTT. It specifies CSVGVTLRPDTQYF.

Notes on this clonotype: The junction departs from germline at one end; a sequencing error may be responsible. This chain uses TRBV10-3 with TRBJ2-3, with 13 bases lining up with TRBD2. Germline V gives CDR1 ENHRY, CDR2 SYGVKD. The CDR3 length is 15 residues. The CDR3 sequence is CAIKGTSGATDRQYF. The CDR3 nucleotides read TGTGCCATCAAAGGGACTAGCGGGGCCACAGATAGGCAGTATTTT.

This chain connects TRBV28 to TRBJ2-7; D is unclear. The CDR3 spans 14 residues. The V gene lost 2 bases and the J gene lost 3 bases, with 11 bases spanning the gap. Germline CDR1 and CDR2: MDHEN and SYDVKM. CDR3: CASSLPVADYEQYF. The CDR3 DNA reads TGTGCCAGCAGTTTACCCGTTGCGGACTACGAGCAGTACTTC.

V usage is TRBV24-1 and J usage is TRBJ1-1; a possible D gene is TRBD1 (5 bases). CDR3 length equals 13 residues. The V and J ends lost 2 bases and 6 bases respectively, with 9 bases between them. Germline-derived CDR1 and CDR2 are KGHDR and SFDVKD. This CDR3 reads CATSDSGRSEAFF. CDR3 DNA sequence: TGTGCCACCAGTGATTCAGGGAGATCTGAAGCTTTCTTT.

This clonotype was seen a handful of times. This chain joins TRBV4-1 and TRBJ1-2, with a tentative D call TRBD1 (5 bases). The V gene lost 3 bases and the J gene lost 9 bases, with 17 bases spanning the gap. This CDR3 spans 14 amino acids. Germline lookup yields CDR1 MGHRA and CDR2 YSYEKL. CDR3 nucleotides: TGCGCCAGCAGCCAGTCACCGGGACTACTAAGCTACACCTTC. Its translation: CASSQSPGLLSYTF.

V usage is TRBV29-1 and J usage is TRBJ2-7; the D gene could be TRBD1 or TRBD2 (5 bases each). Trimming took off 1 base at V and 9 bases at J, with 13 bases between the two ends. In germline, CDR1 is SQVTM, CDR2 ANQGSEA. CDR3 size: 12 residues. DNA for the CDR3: TGCAGCGTTGAAGTAGGGACCGGGACGCAGTACTTC. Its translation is CSVEVGTGTQYF.

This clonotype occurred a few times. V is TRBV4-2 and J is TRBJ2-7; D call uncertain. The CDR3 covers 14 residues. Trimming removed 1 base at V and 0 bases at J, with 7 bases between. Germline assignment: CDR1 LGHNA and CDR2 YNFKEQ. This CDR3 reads CASSQGLNSYEQYF. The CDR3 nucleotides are TGTGCCAGCAGCCAAGGGCTGAACTCCTACGAGCAGTACTTC.

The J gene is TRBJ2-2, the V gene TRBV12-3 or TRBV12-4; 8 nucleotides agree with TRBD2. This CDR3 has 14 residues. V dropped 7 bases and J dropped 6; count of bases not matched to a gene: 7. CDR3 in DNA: TGTGCCAGCAAGGTCTCCGGGAGGGCCGGGGAGCTGTTTTTT. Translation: CASKVSGRAGELFF.

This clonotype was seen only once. The CDR3 loop is CASSPPGRLLAGGSEQFF. The CDR3 DNA follows: TGTGCCAGCAGCCCTCCGGGAAGGTTGCTAGCGGGAGGGAGTGAGCAGTTCTTC. The chain couples TRBV14 to TRBJ2-1, with 12 bases matching TRBD2. CDR1 SGHDN and CDR2 FVKESK come from the germline V gene. Trimming removed 4 bases from V and 9 bases from J; junction bases left unmatched: 16. The CDR3 runs 18 residues.

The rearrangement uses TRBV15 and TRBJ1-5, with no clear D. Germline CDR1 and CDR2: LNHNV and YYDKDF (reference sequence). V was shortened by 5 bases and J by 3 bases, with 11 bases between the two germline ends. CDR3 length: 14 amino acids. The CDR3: CATSSSGYNQPQHF. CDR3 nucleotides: TGTGCCACCAGCTCATCAGGTTACAATCAGCCCCAGCATTTT.